This record covers a single TCR beta chain. Its target is not known. This sample is drawn from a study of OX40 agonist ivuxolimab in advanced cancers. General study findings and limits: The 0.1-3.0 mg/kg partial responders had among the lowest clonal expansion.

Sequenced by immunoSEQ multiplex PCR; TCRdb stores in-frame clones only, minus some. The sample includes tens of thousands of clones, roughly 80% seen only once; the top ten take more than 1.5%. The CDR3 is made up of 13 amino acids. Trimming left V 6 bases short and J 0 bases short, with 7 bases between. Looked up from germline, CDR1 is MNHEY and CDR2 is SMNVEV (reference sequence). The receptor was isolated from an adult with an advanced solid tumor such as melanoma, head and neck, liver or kidney cancer. The starting material was CD4+ or CD8+ T cells sorted from blood, obtained in a trial of the OX40 agonist ivuxolimab. V gene TRBV27 combines with J gene TRBJ2-3; a possible D gene is TRBD1 (5 bases). The CDR3 DNA follows: TGTGCCAGCAGCAGGGTGAGCACAGATACGCAGTATTTT. Translated: CASSRVSTDTQYF.